Each of the 14 T cell receptor beta chains below was sequenced from the same sample in a study of control samples from healthy donors and cancer patients. Produced via immunoSEQ multiplex PCR; TCRdb's table is partial and in-frame only. The table shows approximately 86,000 clones, with 93% occurring only once. The sequenced sample was blood. The receptors stem from a woman in her twenties or thirties in good health.

The V call is TRBV19, the J call TRBJ1-4; D is unclear. The germline V gene has CDR1 LNHDA and CDR2 SQIVND (reference sequence). Trimming left V 3 bases short and J 0 bases short, with 17 bases between. The CDR3 contains 18 residues. The DNA for the CDR3 is TGTGCCAGTAGTATTGTAGCCGGAACCCTTGCAACTAATGAAAAACTGTTTTTT. Amino acid sequence: CASSIVAGTLATNEKLFF.

This chain links TRBV2 with TRBJ2-7, with D maybe TRBD2 (6 bases). Trimming left V 6 bases short and J 7 bases short, with 19 bases between. The CDR3 runs to 14 residues. Germline lookup yields CDR1 SNHLY and CDR2 FYNNEI. The CDR3 DNA reads TGTGCCAGCAGAGAGGAGGGTACTCTACGGGAGCAGTACTTC. Protein product: CASREEGTLREQYF.

The gene calls are TRBV7-9 and TRBJ1-2, with D unclear. Trimming cost V 7 bases and J 4 bases, with 7 bases left between them. Germline V gene lookup returns CDR1 SEHNR and CDR2 FQNEAQ (reference sequence). The CDR3 covers 11 residues. For the CDR3, the DNA is TGTGCCAGCACCACGGTCTATGGCTACACCTTC. It is translated as CASTTVYGYTF.

In the case of this clone: The identical CDR3 is also encoded by other nucleotide sequences in the sample. J is TRBJ1-3 and V is TRBV6-1; D remains ambiguous. There are 15 residues in the CDR3. The V end was cut by 0 bases, the J end by 0 bases, with 6 bases between. The V gene's germline CDR1 is MNHNS and CDR2 SASEGT. In DNA form, the CDR3 reads TGTGCCAGCAGTGAAGCAGCAGGCTCTGGAAACACCATATATTTT. Translation: CASSEAAGSGNTIYF.

This clone has just one count. V gene TRBV6-1 combines with J gene TRBJ1-5, with 7 bases lining up with TRBD1. V dropped 0 bases and J dropped 3; count of bases not matched to a gene: 20. CDR1 and CDR2 (germline): MNHNS, SASEGT. There are 21 residues in the CDR3. This chain's CDR3 is CASSEASPTFLRDSVNQPQHF. CDR3 nucleotides: TGTGCCAGCAGTGAAGCCTCCCCGACATTTCTTAGGGACAGTGTCAATCAGCCCCAGCATTTT.

The rearrangement uses TRBV6-5 and TRBJ2-1; the D gene could be TRBD1 or TRBD2 (6 bases each). CDR1 is MNHEY, CDR2 SVGAGI, per germline. V shed 6 bases and J shed 4 bases, with 13 bases lying between them. The CDR3 contains 14 residues. DNA of the CDR3: TGTGCCAGCAGCCTCCGGGGGCGTTACAATGAGCAGTTCTTC. It specifies CASSLRGRYNEQFF.

The genes are TRBV5-1 and TRBJ2-2, with D perhaps matching TRBD2 (6 bases). CDR1 SGHRS and CDR2 YFSETQ come from the germline V gene. V dropped 4 bases and J dropped 1 base, with 8 bases sitting between them. This CDR3 spans 14 amino acids. The CDR3 loop is CASSPEGNTGELFF. Here the CDR3 DNA reads TGCGCCAGCAGCCCGGAGGGGAACACCGGGGAGCTGTTTTTT.

This CDR3 is CASILAPNRVDEQFF. The CDR3 nucleotides read TGTGCCAGCATTCTCGCCCCCAACAGGGTGGATGAGCAGTTCTTC. This chain joins TRBV6-5 and TRBJ2-1, with D possibly matching TRBD1 (6 bases). The V end was cut by 7 bases, the J end by 8 bases, with 21 bases between. The CDR3 runs to 15 residues. The germline V gene encodes CDR1 MNHEY and CDR2 SVGAGI.

The rearrangement uses TRBV4-1 and TRBJ1-4, with 9 bases lining up with TRBD1. The CDR3 extends over 16 amino acids. Germline trimming cut 4 bases from V and 1 base from J; bases unmatched to any gene: 4. Germline CDR1 reads MGHRA; CDR2 reads YSYEKL. CDR3 DNA sequence: TGCGCCAGCAGCCTGGGACAGGGTTTAACTAATGAAAAACTGTTTTTT. Protein sequence: CASSLGQGLTNEKLFF.

The CDR3 region is CASSSPTSGFGDEQFF. The CDR3 bases are TGTGCCAGCAGCTCCCCGACTAGCGGGTTTGGGGATGAGCAGTTCTTC. The chain links TRBV11-3 to TRBJ2-1, with 10 positions matching TRBD2. CDR3 length: 16 residues. Germline assignment: CDR1 SGHNT and CDR2 YENEEA. V was pared by 4 bases and J by 8 bases, with 11 bases of the junction left unmatched.

V gene TRBV5-4 combines with J gene TRBJ1-2; 9 bases agree with TRBD1. J lost 8 bases, V lost 0 bases, and 5 bases had no gene match. This CDR3 is built from 14 residues. CDR1 SGHNT and CDR2 YYREEE come from the germline V gene (reference sequence). The CDR3 reads CASSLGQGVEGYTF. The DNA of the CDR3 is TGTGCCAGCAGCTTGGGACAGGGGGTTGAAGGCTACACCTTC.

CDR3 residues: CASIGQGATGELFF. CDR3 in DNA: TGTGCCAGCATTGGACAGGGGGCAACCGGGGAGCTGTTTTTT. This chain connects TRBV2 to TRBJ2-2; 11 bases fit TRBD1. The CDR3 spans 14 residues. Germline values: CDR1 SNHLY, CDR2 FYNNEI. V was clipped by 7 bases and J by 5 bases; unmatched bases: 3.

The rearrangement links TRBV27 to TRBJ1-4, with D unresolved. This CDR3 has 15 amino acids. Germline V gene lookup returns CDR1 MNHEY and CDR2 SMNVEV (reference sequence). V was pared by 6 bases and J by 4 bases, with 15 bases between. The DNA of the CDR3 is TGTGCCAGCAGGGGTCGGCGGCTCTTTAATGAAAAACTGTTTTTT. Amino acid sequence: CASRGRRLFNEKLFF.

The chain has TRBV3-1 (or the pseudogene TRBV3-2) and TRBJ2-5; 8 positions match TRBD1. The V gene's germline CDR1 is LGHDT and CDR2 YNNKEL (reference sequence). CDR3 length: 16 amino acids. Unmatched junction bases numbered 5, after V lost 2 bases and J lost 0 bases. The CDR3 coding sequence is TGTGCCAGCAGCCAACAAAACAGGGGGTACCAAGAGACCCAGTACTTC. It yields the protein CASSQQNRGYQETQYF.